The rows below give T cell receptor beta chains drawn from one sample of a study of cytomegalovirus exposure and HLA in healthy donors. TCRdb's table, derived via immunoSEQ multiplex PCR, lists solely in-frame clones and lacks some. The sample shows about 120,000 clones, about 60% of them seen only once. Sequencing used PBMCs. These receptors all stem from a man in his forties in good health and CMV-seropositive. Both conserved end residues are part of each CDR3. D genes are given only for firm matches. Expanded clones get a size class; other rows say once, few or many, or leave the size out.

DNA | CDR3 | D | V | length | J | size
TGTGCCAGCAGTTCCGGACAGGGGGCCTCTGGGGCCAACGTCCTGACTTTC | CASSSGQGASGANVLTF | TRBD1 | TRBV28 | 17 | TRBJ2-6 | -
TGTGCCAGCAGCCCGGGACAGAACTATGGCTACACCTTC | CASSPGQNYGYTF | TRBD1 | TRBV6-6 | 13 | TRBJ1-2 | once
TGCAGCGTTACTGGCGGGGGCCCTAGCTCCTACAATGAGCAGTTCTTC | CSVTGGGPSSYNEQFF | - | TRBV29-1 | 16 | TRBJ2-1 | few
TGCGCCAGCAGCTTGGGACCATCGCGGGGGGGCTCAGATACGCAGTATTTT | CASSLGPSRGGSDTQYF | TRBD2 | TRBV5-1 | 17 | TRBJ2-3 | -
TGTGCCAGCAGCTTAAGATCGCGGTTCGGGAACACTGAAGCTTTCTTT | CASSLRSRFGNTEAFF | - | TRBV13 | 16 | TRBJ1-1 | -
TGTGCCAGCAGCTTACCCGATCGACTAGCGGATAACACCGGGGAGCTGTTTTTT | CASSLPDRLADNTGELFF | TRBD2 | TRBV7-2 | 18 | TRBJ2-2 | -
TGTGCCAGCAGTCGGGACAGGGCTAGCACAGATACGCAGTATTTT | CASSRDRASTDTQYF | TRBD1 | TRBV2 | 15 | TRBJ2-3 | few
TGCGCCAGCAGCTTGGCATGGACTAGCTACACCGGGGAGCTGTTTTTT | CASSLAWTSYTGELFF | TRBD2 | TRBV5-1 | 16 | TRBJ2-2 | medium-sized
TGTGCCAGCAGCTCCGGGGACTTCGGGACCCAGTACTTC | CASSSGDFGTQYF | - | TRBV5-4 | 13 | TRBJ2-5 | -
TGTGCCAGCTCACCTCGGGGGTCGGAACCCCAGCATTTT | CASSPRGSEPQHF | - | TRBV18 | 13 | TRBJ1-5 | few
TGTGCCAGCAGCCTTCGACAGGGGCCAGACAATGAGCAGTTCTTC | CASSLRQGPDNEQFF | TRBD1 | TRBV7-2 | 15 | TRBJ2-1 | -
TGTGCCAGCAGCTCCTTCGACATCGATAATGGCTACACCTTC | CASSSFDIDNGYTF | - | TRBV7-9 | 14 | TRBJ1-2 | few
TGTGCCAGCAGCCAAGCCTTACCGGGACAGGGATCCTACGAGCAGTACTTC | CASSQALPGQGSYEQYF | TRBD1 | TRBV14 | 17 | TRBJ2-7 | few